This T cell receptor beta chain is drawn from a study of blood T cell repertoires in COVID-19. Study information: From the United States, Italy and Spain came samples of acute and convalescent COVID-19. PBMCs, B-cell-depleted T cells, or T cells were the source of the cDNA or gDNA that made up the material.

Produced via immunoSEQ multiplex PCR; TCRdb's table is partial and in-frame only. The table lists about 300,000 clones, 70% to 90% of them singletons, with under 2.5% in the top ten. Across 24 US areas, participants ranged in age from roughly 18 to 95 years. Cohort placement rested on clinical history that participants reported themselves. CDR3 size: 13 residues. CDR1 is SGHDN and CDR2 is FVKESK in the germline V gene. Trimming shortened V by 0 bases and J by 9 bases, and 11 bases separated the two germline ends. The sample was PBMCs or T cells enriched from blood (not recorded which). The rearrangement links TRBV14 to TRBJ1-1; weak D call: TRBD1 (5 bases). This clonotype was sampled from a man aged 25 to 40 who had recovered from COVID-19. The CDR3 DNA sequence: TGTGCCAGCAGCCAAGAAGGGGCCGGCCAAGCTTTCTTT. Translated, it gives CASSQEGAGQAFF.